The 27 T cell receptor beta chains presented below share a single source sample, sequenced in a study of cytomegalovirus exposure and HLA in healthy donors. The PCR used 60 Vbeta and 13 Jbeta primers. Sequencing was performed with immunoSEQ multiplex PCR; in TCRdb, only in-frame clones are kept and a portion is missing. There are around 170,000 clones in the sample; 75% to 85% occur only once, and 0.7% to 0.95% lies in the top ten. Sequenced: PBMCs. These receptors were collected from a woman aged 18-35 years in good health and CMV-seronegative.

The gene calls are TRBV18 and TRBJ1-2, with D possibly matching TRBD1 (5 bases). The V end lost 2 bases, the J end lost 4 bases, and 11 bases lay between the germline ends. Germline V CDR1 and CDR2: KGHSH, LQKENI. The CDR3 is 14 residues long. CDR3 coding DNA: TGTGCCAGCTCACCAGACAGAATTTCCTATGGCTACACCTTC. As protein: CASSPDRISYGYTF.

This clone has only one observation. V usage is TRBV30 and J usage is TRBJ1-4, with 10 positions matching TRBD1. The length of the CDR3 is 15 residues. Germline V lookup: CDR1 GTSNPN, CDR2 SVGIG (reference sequence). Germline trimming cut 3 bases from V and 6 bases from J; bases unmatched to any gene: 7. CDR3 DNA: TGTGCCTGGAGACGATGGGACAGGGGAGATGAAAAACTGTTTTTT. Protein sequence: CAWRRWDRGDEKLFF. Variable domain in full (rest from reference TRBV30 and TRBJ1-4): SQTIHQWPATLVQPVGSPLSLECTVEGTSNPNLYWYRQAAGRGLQLLFYSVGIGQISSEVPQNLSASRPQDRQFILSSKKLLLSDSGFYLCAWRRWDRGDEKLFFGSGTQLSVL.

The CDR3 protein is CASSPPKEVNTEAFF. CDR3 DNA: TGTGCCAGCTCACCACCTAAGGAGGTGAACACTGAAGCTTTCTTT. The chain uses TRBV18 and TRBJ1-1, with D uncertain. Germline CDR1 and CDR2: KGHSH and LQKENI. Trimming stripped 0 bases from V and 0 bases from J, with 8 bases between. The CDR3 is 15 residues long.

The gene calls are TRBV5-1 and TRBJ1-1; perhaps TRBD1 as D (5 bases). The V and J ends lost 1 base and 2 bases respectively, with 15 bases between them. The CDR3 runs to 16 residues. Germline V lookup: CDR1 SGHRS, CDR2 YFSETQ. This CDR3 reads CASSLQPGRPNTEAFF. The CDR3 bases are TGCGCCAGCAGCTTGCAACCAGGGCGGCCAAACACTGAAGCTTTCTTT.

J is TRBJ2-2 and V is TRBV7-9; D might be TRBD2 (6 bases). The ends were cut back, 5 bases at V and 1 base at J, with 11 bases in the middle. The CDR3 has 15 amino acids. Germline V gives CDR1 SEHNR, CDR2 FQNEAQ (reference sequence). The CDR3 nucleotides are TGTGCCAGCAGCCCACGGGGGTTGAACACCGGGGAGCTGTTTTTT. This encodes CASSPRGLNTGELFF. The full variable domain, its missing parts supplied by reference TRBV7-9 and TRBJ2-2, is DTGVSQNPRHKITKRGQNVTFRCDPISEHNRLYWYRQTLGQGPEFLTYFQNEAQLEKSRLLSDRFSAERPKGSFSTLEIQRTEQGDSAMYLCASSPRGLNTGELFFGEGSRLTVL.

This chain joins TRBV4-2 and TRBJ2-6, with TRBD1 matching over 10 bases. The CDR3 has 17 amino acids. The ends lost 5 bases at V and 4 bases at J; junction bases unmatched: 8. From germline, CDR1 is LGHNA and CDR2 YNFKEQ. DNA for the CDR3: TGTGCCAGCAGCGACCGGGACAGGGGATCCGGGGCCAACGTCCTGACTTTC. Residues: CASSDRDRGSGANVLTF.

The V gene is TRBV9, the J gene TRBJ1-1; a weak D match, TRBD1 (6 bases). This CDR3 has 16 amino acids. With 4 bases removed from V and 1 base from J, the gap between germline ends came to 17 bases. In germline, CDR1 is SGDLS, CDR2 YYNGEE. CDR3 residues: CASSPLEETGNTEAFF. The CDR3 coding sequence is TGTGCCAGCAGCCCCCTGGAGGAGACAGGGAACACTGAAGCTTTCTTT.

V and J are TRBV27 and TRBJ2-7, with TRBD2 matching 7 bases. V shed 5 bases and J 3 bases; nucleotides not matched to a gene: 19. Germline V gives CDR1 MNHEY, CDR2 SMNVEV (reference sequence). This CDR3 comprises 18 residues. CDR3 coding DNA: TGTGCCAGCAGTCCCCCACTAGGAGGGAGGGCCCTCAGCTACGAGCAGTACTTC. It yields the protein CASSPPLGGRALSYEQYF.

V and J are TRBV4-1 and TRBJ1-6; 7 positions agree with TRBD1. This CDR3 has 17 residues. V dropped 3 bases and J dropped 9; count of bases not matched to a gene: 14. Germline CDR1 MGHRA, CDR2 YSYEKL. CDR3 protein: CASSQGGQTFWGSPLHF. The CDR3 DNA sequence: TGCGCCAGCAGCCAGGGGGGACAGACCTTCTGGGGTTCACCCCTCCACTTT.

The gene calls are TRBV7-9 and TRBJ1-5; D is perhaps TRBD1 (6 bases). CDR1 and CDR2 (germline): SEHNR, FQNEAQ (reference sequence). V lost 5 bases and J 0 bases, leaving 11 bases between the germline ends. CDR3 length equals 15 residues. The CDR3 spells CASSHGQISNQPQHF. DNA of the CDR3: TGTGCCAGCAGCCACGGACAGATTAGCAATCAGCCCCAGCATTTT. Drawing the rest from reference TRBV7-9 and TRBJ1-5, the complete variable domain is DTGVSQNPRHKITKRGQNVTFRCDPISEHNRLYWYRQTLGQGPEFLTYFQNEAQLEKSRLLSDRFSAERPKGSFSTLEIQRTEQGDSAMYLCASSHGQISNQPQHFGDGTRLSIL.

This clone has only a few counts. J is TRBJ2-3 and V is TRBV7-7, with 10 bases lining up with TRBD2. V was clipped by 5 bases and J by 4 bases; unmatched bases: 3. The length of the CDR3 is 14 residues. Germline CDR1 SSHAT, CDR2 FNYEAQ (reference sequence). The CDR3 coding sequence is TGTGCCAGCAGCCCTAGCGGGGGTTCAGATACGCAGTATTTT. It translates to CASSPSGGSDTQYF.

This chain uses TRBV7-9 with TRBJ1-1; maybe TRBD1 (6 bases). The CDR3 is 13 residues long. The V end was cut by 1 base, the J end by 8 bases, with 11 bases between. Germline-derived CDR1 and CDR2 are SEHNR and FQNEAQ (reference sequence). CDR3 nucleotide sequence: TGTGCCAGCAGCTTAGTATCCGGACAGGAAGCTTTCTTT. It translates to CASSLVSGQEAFF.

The chain is built from TRBV27 and TRBJ2-7, with D possibly being TRBD1 (6 bases). Per the germline V gene, CDR1 is MNHEY and CDR2 is SMNVEV (reference sequence). The V and J ends lost 5 bases and 6 bases respectively, with 23 bases between them. This CDR3 region has 16 residues. CDR3 residues: CASSQGIMGLGREQYF. DNA for the CDR3: TGTGCCAGCAGTCAGGGGATTATGGGCCTCGGGCGCGAGCAGTACTTC.

This clone occurred a few times. The CDR3 nucleotides are TGTGCCAGCAGCCTCGGGACAGGGGCCAACATGAACACTGAAGCTTTCTTT. It codes for CASSLGTGANMNTEAFF. The chain has TRBV7-3 and TRBJ1-1, with TRBD1 matching over 10 bases. J was trimmed by 0 bases and V by 5 bases; bases with no gene match: 9. This CDR3 contains 17 residues. Germline V gives CDR1 SGHTA, CDR2 FQGTGA.

V and J are TRBV11-2 and TRBJ2-7; D is ambiguous. The length of the CDR3 is 14 residues. Germline loops: CDR1 SGHAT, CDR2 FQNNGV. V lost 2 bases and J 2 bases, leaving 10 bases between the germline ends. The CDR3 sequence: CASSLWAEAYEQYF. CDR3 bases: TGTGCCAGCAGCTTATGGGCAGAAGCCTACGAGCAGTACTTC.

The chain uses TRBV10-1 and TRBJ1-2, with TRBD1 identical over 11 bases. CDR3 length: 14 amino acids. V was clipped by 5 bases and J by 6 bases; unmatched bases: 5. Germline loops: CDR1 WNHNN, CDR2 SYGVQD (reference sequence). CDR3 coding DNA: TGCGCCAGCAGTCCAGGGGGACAGGGGGATGGCTACACCTTC. Amino acids: CASSPGGQGDGYTF.

This rearrangement joins TRBV27 to TRBJ2-1, with TRBD2 matching 10 bases. This CDR3 is 14 amino acids long. CDR1 MNHEY and CDR2 SMNVEV come from the germline V gene (reference sequence). V shed 3 bases and J 8 bases; nucleotides not matched to a gene: 4. The CDR3 here is CASSFSGRDDEQFF. DNA of the CDR3: TGTGCCAGCAGTTTCAGCGGGAGGGACGATGAGCAGTTCTTC.

A few counts support this clone. The chain couples TRBV7-2 to TRBJ2-3; a weak D match, TRBD2 (5 bases). This CDR3 has 15 amino acids. The V end was cut by 5 bases, the J end by 8 bases, with 20 bases between. Per the germline V gene, CDR1 is SGHTA and CDR2 is FQGNSA. The CDR3 sequence is CASSQDEARRGTQYF. CDR3 DNA sequence: TGTGCCAGCAGCCAAGACGAGGCACGACGGGGTACGCAGTATTTT.

The chain combines TRBV5-1 with TRBJ2-3, with D perhaps TRBD2 (6 bases). This CDR3 comprises 15 residues. V was trimmed by 1 base and J by 3 bases, leaving 12 bases between them. CDR1 is SGHRS, CDR2 YFSETQ, per germline. In DNA form, the CDR3 reads TGCGCCAGCAGCTTGCAGGCGGGGCTAACAGATACGCAGTATTTT. It specifies CASSLQAGLTDTQYF.

The rearrangement joins TRBV7-9 to TRBJ1-5; D gene unclear. Trimming removed 1 base from V and 3 bases from J, with 7 bases in between. The CDR3 spans 14 residues. The germline V gene encodes CDR1 SEHNR and CDR2 FQNEAQ (reference sequence). CDR3 sequence: CASSLEEYNQPQHF. DNA of the CDR3: TGTGCCAGCAGCTTAGAAGAGTACAATCAGCCCCAGCATTTT. Complete variable domain (other parts from reference TRBV7-9 and TRBJ1-5): DTGVSQNPRHKITKRGQNVTFRCDPISEHNRLYWYRQTLGQGPEFLTYFQNEAQLEKSRLLSDRFSAERPKGSFSTLEIQRTEQGDSAMYLCASSLEEYNQPQHFGDGTRLSIL.

The chain uses TRBV29-1 and TRBJ1-3; the D is unclear. V was shortened by 4 bases and J by 0 bases, with 13 bases between the two germline ends. Germline CDR1 and CDR2: SQVTM and ANQGSEA. CDR3 length: 15 residues. CDR3 nucleotide sequence: TGCAGCGTTGCCCCCCGGGTCCTCTCTGGAAACACCATATATTTT. This codes for CSVAPRVLSGNTIYF.

This sequence joins TRBV7-3 and TRBJ1-1, with 8 bases fitting TRBD1. J was trimmed by 1 base and V by 2 bases; bases with no gene match: 6. The CDR3 is 16 amino acids. The germline V gene encodes CDR1 SGHTA and CDR2 FQGTGA. The CDR3 reads CASSLGAGGWNTEAFF. The CDR3 DNA reads TGTGCCAGCAGCTTAGGAGCAGGGGGCTGGAACACTGAAGCTTTCTTT.

The chain links TRBV19 to TRBJ1-5, with TRBD1 matching over 7 bases. With V trimmed by 5 bases and J by 4 bases, 5 bases remained unmatched. CDR1 and CDR2 (germline): LNHDA, SQIVND (reference sequence). The CDR3 is 14 amino acids. CDR3 in DNA: TGTGCCAGTAGTTTACGACAGGGTAATCAGCCCCAGCATTTT. Protein: CASSLRQGNQPQHF.

The chain combines TRBV4-2 with TRBJ2-5, with 8 bases aligning to TRBD2. The J call may be mistaken, given a closer DNA end match to TRBJ2-7. CDR1 and CDR2 from the germline V gene are LGHNA and YNFKEQ. The CDR3 is 16 amino acids. The CDR3 DNA is TGTGCCAGCAGCCCACAAAGCGGGGGTGCTACCTACGAGCAGTACTTC. Protein sequence: CASSPQSGGATYEQYF.

J is TRBJ2-7 and V is TRBV5-6; 9 positions match TRBD2. Trimming cost V 2 bases and J 4 bases; bases outside gene matches: 10. CDR3 length: 16 residues. Germline values: CDR1 SGHDT, CDR2 YYEEEE. CDR3: CASSLNLAGRLYEQYF. CDR3 nucleotide sequence: TGTGCCAGCAGCTTAAACCTAGCGGGGCGATTGTACGAGCAGTACTTC.

This clone was counted a single time. The rearrangement uses TRBV2 and TRBJ2-7; D is perhaps TRBD2 (6 bases). CDR3 length equals 17 residues. Germline V gene data show CDR1 as SNHLY and CDR2 as FYNNEI. V was shortened by 2 bases and J by 2 bases, with 19 bases between the two germline ends. The CDR3 sequence is CASSERGSGGLPYEQYF. The CDR3 DNA reads as TGTGCCAGCAGTGAAAGGGGTAGCGGAGGCCTTCCCTACGAGCAGTACTTC.

J is TRBJ2-5 and V is TRBV7-2; TRBD2 aligns across 9 bases. The CDR3 sequence is 16 residues long. Germline V gives CDR1 SGHTA, CDR2 FQGNSA. With V trimmed by 1 base and J by 2 bases, 5 bases remained unmatched. CDR3 sequence reads: CASSLGRGGGQETQYF. The CDR3, as DNA: TGTGCCAGCAGCTTAGGGCGGGGGGGAGGTCAAGAGACCCAGTACTTC.